This TCR beta chain was sequenced during a study of T cells after yellow fever vaccination. V gave up 1 base and J gave up 2 bases, with 18 bases separating them. CDR3 length equals 17 residues. Germline CDR1 SGHRS, CDR2 YFSETQ. Study-wide points: Abundant clonotypes from the bulk population could have been carried over as contaminants into FACS-sorted repertoires.

Template-switching 5'RACE yielded the TCR cDNA; a universal primer site and UMIs were added in the process. Via MiXCR, TCRdb re-called the 5' RACE reads, giving one row per CDR3 protein. The sample has 300,000 to 350,000 distinct CDR3 sequences, almost 4% seen once; the top ten hold roughly 26%. This clonotype was seen repeatedly, ten times or more. Its antigen is not identified. This specimen consisted of PBMCs, obtained 5 days after the yellow fever booster vaccination. This chain uses TRBV5-1 with TRBJ1-2; D ambiguous. This receptor was obtained from a man aged 18 to 29 who received the YFV17D yellow fever vaccine. The CDR3 DNA is TGCGCCAGCAGCTTGCCCTGGTCTGGAGAAGGGAACTATGGCTACACCTTC. Residues: CASSLPWSGEGNYGYTF.